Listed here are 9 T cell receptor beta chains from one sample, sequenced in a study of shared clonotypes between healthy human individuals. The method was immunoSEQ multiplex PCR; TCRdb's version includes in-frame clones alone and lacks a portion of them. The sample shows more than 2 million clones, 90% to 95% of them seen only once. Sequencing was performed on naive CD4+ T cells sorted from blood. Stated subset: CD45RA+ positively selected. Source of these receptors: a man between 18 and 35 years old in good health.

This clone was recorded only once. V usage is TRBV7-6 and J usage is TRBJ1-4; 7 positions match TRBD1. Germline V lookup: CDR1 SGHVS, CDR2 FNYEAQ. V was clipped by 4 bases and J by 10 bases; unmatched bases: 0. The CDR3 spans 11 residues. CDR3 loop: CASSSGGKLFF. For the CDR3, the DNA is TGTGCCAGCAGCTCAGGGGGAAAACTGTTTTTT. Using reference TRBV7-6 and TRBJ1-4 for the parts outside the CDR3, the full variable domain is GAGVSQSPRYKVTKRGQDVALRCDPISGHVSLYWYRQALGQGPEFLTYFNYEAQQDKSGLPNDRFSAERPEGSISTLTIQRTEQRDSAMYRCASSSGGKLFFGSGTQLSVL.

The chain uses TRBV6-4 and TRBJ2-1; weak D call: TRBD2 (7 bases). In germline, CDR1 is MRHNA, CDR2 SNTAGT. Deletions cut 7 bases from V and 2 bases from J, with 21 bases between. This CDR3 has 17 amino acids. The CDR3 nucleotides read TGTGCCAGCACCCCGGGGGGCGGGAGATCCCCCTACAATGAGCAGTTCTTC. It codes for CASTPGGGRSPYNEQFF.

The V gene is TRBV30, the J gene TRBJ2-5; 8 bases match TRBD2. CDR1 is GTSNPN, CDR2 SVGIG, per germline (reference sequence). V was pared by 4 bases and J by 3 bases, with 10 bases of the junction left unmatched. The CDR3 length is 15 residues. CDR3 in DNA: TGTGCCTGGAAGGTGGTAGCGGGAAAAAAAGAGACCCAGTACTTC. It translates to CAWKVVAGKKETQYF.

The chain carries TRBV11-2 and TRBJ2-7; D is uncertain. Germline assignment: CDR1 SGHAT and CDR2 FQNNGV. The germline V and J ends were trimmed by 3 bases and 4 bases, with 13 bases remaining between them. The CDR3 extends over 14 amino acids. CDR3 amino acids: CASSFEGTVYEQYF. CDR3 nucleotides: TGTGCCAGCAGCTTCGAAGGTACAGTGTACGAGCAGTACTTC.

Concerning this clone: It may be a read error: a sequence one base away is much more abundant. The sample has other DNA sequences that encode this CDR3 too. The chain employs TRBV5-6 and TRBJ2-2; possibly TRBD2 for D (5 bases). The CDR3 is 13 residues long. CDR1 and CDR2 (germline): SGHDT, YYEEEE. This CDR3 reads CASSLALPGELFF. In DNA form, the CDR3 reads TGTGCCAGCAGCTTGGCCCTGCCCGGGGAGCTGTTCTTT.

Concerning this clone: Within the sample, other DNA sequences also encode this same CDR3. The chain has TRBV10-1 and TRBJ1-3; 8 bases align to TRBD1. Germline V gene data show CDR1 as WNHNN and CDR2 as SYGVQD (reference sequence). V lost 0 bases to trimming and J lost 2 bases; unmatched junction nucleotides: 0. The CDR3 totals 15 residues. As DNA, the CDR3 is TGCGCCAGCAGTGAGTCGACAGGGGCTGGAAACACCATATATTTT. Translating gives CASSESTGAGNTIYF.

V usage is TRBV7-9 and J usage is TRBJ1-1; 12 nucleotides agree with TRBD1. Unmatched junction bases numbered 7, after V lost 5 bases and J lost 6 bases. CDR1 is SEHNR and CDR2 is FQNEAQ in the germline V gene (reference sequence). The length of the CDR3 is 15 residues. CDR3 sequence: CASSPAGTGGAEAFF. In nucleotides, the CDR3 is TGTGCCAGCAGCCCGGCCGGGACAGGGGGCGCTGAAGCTTTCTTT.

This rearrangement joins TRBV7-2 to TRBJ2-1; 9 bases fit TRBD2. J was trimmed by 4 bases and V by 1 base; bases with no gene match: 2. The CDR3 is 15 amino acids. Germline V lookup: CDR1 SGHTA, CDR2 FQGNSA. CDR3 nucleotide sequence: TGTGCCAGCAGCTTAGAGCGGGGGGCTTACAATGAGCAGTTCTTC. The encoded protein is CASSLERGAYNEQFF.

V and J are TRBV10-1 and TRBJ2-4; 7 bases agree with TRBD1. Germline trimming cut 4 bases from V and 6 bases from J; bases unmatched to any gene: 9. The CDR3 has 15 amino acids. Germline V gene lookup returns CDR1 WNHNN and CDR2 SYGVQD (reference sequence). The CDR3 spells CASSGRLQGPNIQYF. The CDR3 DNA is TGCGCCAGCAGTGGGAGATTACAGGGGCCAAACATTCAGTACTTC.